These 25 T cell receptor beta chains were sequenced from one sample in a study of blood T cells in healthy people across ages (dated by TCRdb to between 2014 and 2017). Receptors were amplified or captured by 5' RACE. For sequencing, an Illumina HiSeq 2500 was employed. The second PCR ran for about 6 to 12 cycles and used a J-beta primer mix along with a sample-barcoded 5' primer. TCRdb took the public reads, trimmed them with fastp at Q25, ran MiXCR for clone calling and kept in-frame beta chains. Merged by CDR3 protein, the rows form single entries marked with the most common genes and DNA. The sample has over 700,000 distinct CDR3 sequences on record, roughly 25% of them singletons. The top ten hold under 10% of the sample. These sequences were also reported in another study, on T cells of mothers and their children.

Sequenced sample: blood. The receptors here all came from a boy aged 5-17 years in good health.

The rearrangement uses TRBV3-1 and TRBJ1-2, with D perhaps TRBD1 (6 bases). CDR3 length: 15 residues. CDR1 and CDR2 from the germline V gene are LGHDT and YNNKEL (reference sequence). The V end lost 1 base, the J end lost 5 bases, and 14 bases lay between the germline ends. The CDR3 DNA sequence: TGTGCCAGCAGCCAAGGTGCGCAGACAGGTTATGGCTACACCTTC. Translating it yields CASSQGAQTGYGYTF.

A few counts support this clonotype. The chain recombines TRBV2 with TRBJ1-4; D is ambiguous. This CDR3 is 17 amino acids long. Trimming pared 6 bases from V and 1 base from J, leaving 18 bases between. Germline loops: CDR1 SNHLY, CDR2 FYNNEI. CDR3 loop: CASSSDVGGGTNEKLFF. The CDR3 region has the DNA TGTGCCAGCAGCTCCGACGTTGGCGGTGGAACTAATGAAAAACTGTTTTTT.

This clonotype has more than one count but fewer than ten. The chain joins TRBV7-2 to TRBJ1-1; D remains unclear. CDR1 is SGHTA, CDR2 FQGNSA, per germline. The V gene lost 0 bases and the J gene lost 0 bases, with 8 bases spanning the gap. The CDR3 consists of 15 residues. The CDR3 reads CASSLARQLNTEAFF. The CDR3 DNA follows: TGTGCCAGCAGCTTAGCGAGGCAGTTGAACACTGAAGCTTTCTTT. The full variable domain, completed using reference TRBV7-2 and TRBJ1-1, is GAGVSQSPSNKVTEKGKDVELRCDPISGHTALYWYRQSLGQGLEFLIYFQGNSAPDKSGLPSDRFSAERTGGSVSTLTIQRTQQEDSAVYLCASSLARQLNTEAFFGQGTRLTVV.

The V call is TRBV20-1, the J call TRBJ2-5, with 8 positions matching TRBD2. The CDR3 runs 15 residues. Per the germline V gene, CDR1 is DFQATT and CDR2 is SNEGSKA (reference sequence). The J segment lost 4 bases and the V segment lost 3 bases, leaving 10 bases of the junction unmatched. CDR3: CSASLSSGFRETQYF. As DNA, the CDR3 is TGCAGTGCTAGTTTGTCTAGCGGGTTTAGAGAGACCCAGTACTTC.

The V and J genes are TRBV20-1 and TRBJ2-7, with D possibly TRBD2 on 5 matching bases. The V gene lost 3 bases and the J gene lost 0 bases, with 9 bases spanning the gap. Germline V CDR1 and CDR2: DFQATT, SNEGSKA (reference sequence). The CDR3 runs 13 residues. The CDR3 sequence is CSASHRGSYEQYF. The CDR3 region has the DNA TGCAGTGCTAGTCACCGGGGCTCCTACGAGCAGTACTTC.

A note on this clonotype: One end of the junction does not line up with germline, which may come from a read error. The chain is built from TRBV7-3 and TRBJ1-1; maybe TRBD1 (6 bases). Germline V CDR1 and CDR2: SGHTA, FQGTGA. The CDR3 runs 13 residues. In DNA form, the CDR3 reads TGTGCCAGCAGCTTAACTGCAGGGGCTCCAGCTGTCTTT. It translates to CASSLTAGAPAVF.

A few counts support this clonotype. A read error is likely, as this CDR3 ends without the conserved phenylalanine or tryptophan. V gene TRBV24-1 combines with J gene TRBJ2-7; D possibly corresponds to TRBD2 (6 bases). The CDR3 has 13 residues. Germline loops: CDR1 KGHDR, CDR2 SFDVKD. Trimming removed 7 bases at V and 2 bases at J, with 11 bases between. As DNA, the CDR3 is TGTGCCACCAGAGGCGGGAATACCTACGAGCAGTACCTC. Protein sequence: CATRGGNTYEQYL.

V is TRBV15 and J is TRBJ2-3; maybe TRBD2 (5 bases). The CDR3 runs to 17 residues. Trimming took off 4 bases at V and 4 bases at J, with 21 bases between the two ends. CDR1 and CDR2 from the germline V gene are LNHNV and YYDKDF (reference sequence). For the CDR3, the DNA is TGTGCCACCAGCACCTACGGACTTCGATCGTCTCCAGATACGCAGTATTTT. This translates into CATSTYGLRSSPDTQYF.

The chain is built from TRBV6-2 or TRBV6-3 and TRBJ2-3; TRBD1 agrees at 9 bases. The CDR3 contains 15 residues. Germline CDR1 reads MNHEY; CDR2 reads SVGEGT. Trimming took 3 bases from V and 4 from J; bases not matched to a gene: 5. DNA for the CDR3: TGTGCCAGCAGTTATGGACAGGGGTTCTCAGATACGCAGTATTTT. Translation: CASSYGQGFSDTQYF.

This clonotype was recorded a few times. This chain connects TRBV4-1 to TRBJ2-5; D could derive from TRBD1 or TRBD2 (6 bases each). With 3 bases removed from V and 1 base from J, the gap between germline ends came to 18 bases. The CDR3 totals 17 residues. Looked up from germline, CDR1 is MGHRA and CDR2 is YSYEKL. CDR3 nucleotides: TGCGCCAGCAGCCACAGAGTCGAGGGGGGACTCCAAGAGACCCAGTACTTC. It translates to CASSHRVEGGLQETQYF.

The V gene is TRBV5-1, the J gene TRBJ2-5; TRBD1 matches at 7 bases. The J call may be faulty, since TRBJ2-7 better matches the DNA end. This CDR3 is built from 16 residues. Germline V lookup: CDR1 SGHRS, CDR2 YFSETQ. The chain's CDR3 is CASSLDRGRRSYEQYF. The CDR3 nucleotides are TGCGCCAGCAGCTTGGACAGGGGAAGAAGGTCCTACGAGCAGTACTTC.

This sequence joins TRBV4-1 and TRBJ2-3; 11 bases map to TRBD1. Germline V gene sequence: CDR1 MGHRA, CDR2 YSYEKL. Trimming removed 0 bases from V and 5 bases from J; junction bases left unmatched: 7. The CDR3 sequence is 17 residues long. The CDR3 DNA follows: TGCGCCAGCAGCCAAGACCTTGGACAGGGGGCAGGAGATACGCAGTATTTT. This gives the protein CASSQDLGQGAGDTQYF.

The table lists this clonotype with a few counts. The rearrangement joins TRBV2 to TRBJ2-5; 7 bases are shared with TRBD1. Near its end, the DNA agrees better with TRBJ2-7, so the J call may be wrong. The CDR3 has 17 amino acids. Germline V lookup: CDR1 SNHLY, CDR2 FYNNEI. DNA of the CDR3: TGTGCCAGCAGTGACGATAACCGCCAGGGGGAATCCTACGAGCAGTACTTC. Translation: CASSDDNRQGESYEQYF.

This clonotype has a count of ten or more. This chain connects TRBV15 to TRBJ2-3; perhaps TRBD2 as D (6 bases). CDR1 is LNHNV, CDR2 YYDKDF, per germline (reference sequence). Trimming shortened V by 0 bases and J by 3 bases, and 7 bases separated the two germline ends. The CDR3 consists of 14 residues. The CDR3 region is CATSRDGTTDTQYF. For the CDR3, the DNA is TGTGCCACCAGCAGAGACGGGACTACAGATACGCAGTATTTT.

The chain joins TRBV7-9 to TRBJ1-5, with 10 positions matching TRBD1. The CDR3 is 15 residues long. Per germline, CDR1 SEHNR and CDR2 FQNEAQ (reference sequence). Trimming removed 4 bases from V and 3 bases from J; junction bases left unmatched: 3. The CDR3 spells CASSSGTGDNQPQHF. In DNA form, the CDR3 reads TGTGCCAGCAGCTCCGGGACAGGGGACAATCAGCCCCAGCATTTT.

This clonotype was recorded a few times. This sequence joins TRBV5-1 and TRBJ2-7; 10 nucleotides align to TRBD2. Trimming removed 4 bases from V and 3 bases from J; junction bases left unmatched: 4. The CDR3 is 14 amino acids. Germline lookup yields CDR1 SGHRS and CDR2 YFSETQ. CDR3 coding DNA: TGCGCCAGCAGCCGGGGACTAGCGTACTACGAGCAGTACTTC. This translates into CASSRGLAYYEQYF.

The chain is built from TRBV7-9 and TRBJ1-1; the D is unclear. The CDR3 is 12 residues long. The germline V gene encodes CDR1 SEHNR and CDR2 FQNEAQ (reference sequence). Between the trimmed V and J ends, which lost 4 bases and 7 bases, there was a span of 10 bases. The CDR3 is CASSSWTYEAFF. For the CDR3, the DNA is TGTGCCAGCAGCTCTTGGACGTATGAAGCTTTCTTT.

This chain links TRBV27 with TRBJ2-1, with a possible D match to TRBD2 (5 bases). The CDR3 is made up of 17 amino acids. Germline V gene sequence: CDR1 MNHEY, CDR2 SMNVEV (reference sequence). V lost 5 bases and J lost 5, with 22 bases in between. The CDR3 DNA sequence: TGTGCCAGCAGTCCCTACCCACTAGGGATAAGGAACAATGAGCAGTTCTTC. This codes for CASSPYPLGIRNNEQFF.

The chain recombines TRBV3-1 with TRBJ2-7, with D perhaps matching TRBD1 or TRBD2 (5 bases each). CDR1 LGHDT and CDR2 YNNKEL come from the germline V gene (reference sequence). The V end lost 5 bases, the J end lost 0 bases, and 17 bases lay between the germline ends. This CDR3 is 16 amino acids long. As DNA, the CDR3 is TGTGCCAGCAGCTTACTGATAAGTGGGGGCTCCTACGAGCAGTACTTC. Translating gives CASSLLISGGSYEQYF.

This clonotype was counted many times. The chain uses TRBV3-1 and TRBJ2-7, with D possibly matching TRBD2 (6 bases). Germline V gene data show CDR1 as LGHDT and CDR2 as YNNKEL (reference sequence). This CDR3 is built from 12 residues. Trimming removed 3 bases at V and 4 bases at J, with 7 bases between. For the CDR3, the DNA is TGTGCCAGCAGCCAGGGGGGTTACGAGCAGTACTTC. It translates to CASSQGGYEQYF.

The genes are TRBV4-3 and TRBJ1-3, with D perhaps TRBD1 (5 bases). CDR1 LGHNA and CDR2 YSLEER come from the germline V gene. The V end lost 1 base, the J end lost 8 bases, and 9 bases lay between the germline ends. The CDR3 has 13 amino acids. In nucleotides, the CDR3 is TGCGCCAGCAGCCAAGTCGGGGCAGACACCATATATTTT. Its translation: CASSQVGADTIYF.

The chain combines TRBV4-1 with TRBJ2-5; the D is unclear. The germline V and J ends were trimmed by 0 bases and 2 bases, with 10 bases remaining between them. This CDR3 contains 15 residues. CDR1 and CDR2 (germline): MGHRA, YSYEKL. CDR3 in DNA: TGCGCCAGCAGCCAAGATCGGTCGGATCAAGAGACCCAGTACTTC. Translated: CASSQDRSDQETQYF.

The V call is TRBV28, the J call TRBJ2-5, with TRBD2 matching 9 bases. Judging by the DNA end, TRBJ2-7 fits better; the J call may be wrong. Germline lookup yields CDR1 MDHEN and CDR2 SYDVKM. This CDR3 has 16 residues. The CDR3 protein is CASSKLAGVGVYEQYF. The CDR3 DNA sequence: TGTGCCAGCAGTAAATTAGCGGGAGTGGGGGTCTACGAGCAGTACTTC.

This clonotype was recorded many times. This chain links TRBV11-2 with TRBJ2-7, with 7 bases aligning to TRBD2. This CDR3 comprises 15 residues. V shed 0 bases and J 0 bases; nucleotides not matched to a gene: 2. Germline V gene sequence: CDR1 SGHAT, CDR2 FQNNGV. The CDR3 DNA reads as TGTGCCAGCAGCTTAGAAGCGGGGAGCTCCTACGAGCAGTACTTC. Amino acids: CASSLEAGSSYEQYF.

This clonotype has more than one count but fewer than ten. The chain employs TRBV27 and TRBJ1-2, with a tentative D call TRBD1 (5 bases). Germline CDR1 is MNHEY and CDR2 is SMNVEV (reference sequence). The V and J ends lost 0 bases and 4 bases respectively, with 9 bases between them. This CDR3 has 14 amino acids. The CDR3 spells CASSLSPGIYGYTF. CDR3 DNA: TGTGCCAGCAGTTTATCACCAGGGATCTATGGCTACACCTTC.